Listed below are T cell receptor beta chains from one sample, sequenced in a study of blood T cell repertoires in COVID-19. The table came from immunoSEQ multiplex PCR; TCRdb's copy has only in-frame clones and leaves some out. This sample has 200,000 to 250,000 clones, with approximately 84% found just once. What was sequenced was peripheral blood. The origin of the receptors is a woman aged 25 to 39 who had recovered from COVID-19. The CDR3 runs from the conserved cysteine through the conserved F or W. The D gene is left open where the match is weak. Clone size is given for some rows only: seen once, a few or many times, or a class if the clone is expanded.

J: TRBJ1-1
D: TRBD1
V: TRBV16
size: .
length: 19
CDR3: CASSQSRGGQGAENTEAFF
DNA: TGTGCCAGCAGCCAATCGAGGGGCGGACAGGGGGCTGAGAACACTGAAGCTTTCTTT

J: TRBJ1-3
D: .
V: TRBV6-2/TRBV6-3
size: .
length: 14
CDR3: CASSTRSSGNTIYF
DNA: TGTGCCAGCAGTACCAGAAGCTCTGGAAACACCATATATTTT

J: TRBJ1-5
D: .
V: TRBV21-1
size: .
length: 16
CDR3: CASSKQGAESNQPQHF
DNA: TGTGCCAGCAGCAAACAGGGGGCGGAGAGCAATCAGCCCCAGCATTTT

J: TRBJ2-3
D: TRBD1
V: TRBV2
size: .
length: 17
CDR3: CASRGPPGQGATDTQYF
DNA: TGTGCCAGCAGGGGCCCCCCGGGACAGGGTGCGACAGATACGCAGTATTTT

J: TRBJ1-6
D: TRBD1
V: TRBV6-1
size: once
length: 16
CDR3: CASSDRDRGLGSPLHF
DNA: TGTGCCAGCAGTGACCGGGACAGGGGGCTTGGTTCACCCCTCCACTTT

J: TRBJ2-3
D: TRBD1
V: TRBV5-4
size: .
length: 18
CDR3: CASSLAFTGDVDTDTQYF
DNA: TGTGCCAGCAGCTTGGCCTTTACAGGGGATGTGGACACAGATACGCAGTATTTT

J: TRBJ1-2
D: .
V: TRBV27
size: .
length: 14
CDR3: CASRPSGGNYGYTF
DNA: TGTGCCAGCAGACCCTCCGGGGGGAACTATGGCTACACCTTC

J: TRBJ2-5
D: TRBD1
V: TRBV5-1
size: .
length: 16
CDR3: CASSQSTGGRQETQYF
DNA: TGCGCCAGCAGCCAATCGACAGGGGGCCGACAAGAGACCCAGTACTTC

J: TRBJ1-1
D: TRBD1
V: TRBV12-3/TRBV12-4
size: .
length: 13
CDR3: CASVHRGGTEAFF
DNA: TGTGCCAGCGTTCACAGGGGTGGCACTGAAGCTTTCTTT

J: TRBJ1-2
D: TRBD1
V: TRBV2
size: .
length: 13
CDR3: CASSPGQDYGYTF
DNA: TGTGCCAGCTCCCCGGGACAGGACTATGGCTACACCTTC

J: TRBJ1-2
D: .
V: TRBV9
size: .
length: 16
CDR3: CASSVGGTGSNYGYTF
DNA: TGTGCCAGCAGCGTAGGTGGAACAGGGAGTAACTATGGCTACACCTTC

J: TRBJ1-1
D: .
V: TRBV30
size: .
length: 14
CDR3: CAWSVKGVETEAFF
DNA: TGTGCCTGGAGCGTCAAGGGGGTAGAGACTGAAGCTTTCTTT

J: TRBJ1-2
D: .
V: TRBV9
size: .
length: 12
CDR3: CASSVSGSGYTF
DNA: TGTGCCAGCAGCGTATCAGGGTCCGGCTACACCTTC

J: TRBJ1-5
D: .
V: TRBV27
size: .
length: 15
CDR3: CASSREGTLHQPQHF
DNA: TGTGCCAGCAGCCGAGAGGGGACTCTTCATCAGCCCCAGCATTTT

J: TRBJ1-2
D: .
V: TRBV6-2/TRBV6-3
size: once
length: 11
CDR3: CASSYYGSSTF
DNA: TGTGCCAGCAGTTACTACGGTAGTAGCACCTTC

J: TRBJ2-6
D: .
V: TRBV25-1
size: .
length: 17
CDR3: CASSRRGGFSGANVLTF
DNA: TGTGCCAGCAGCAGGCGAGGGGGTTTCTCTGGGGCCAACGTCCTGACTTTC

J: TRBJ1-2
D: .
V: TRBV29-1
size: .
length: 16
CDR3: CSVEENPGGYDYGYTF
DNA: TGCAGCGTTGAAGAGAACCCAGGAGGTTATGACTATGGCTACACCTTC

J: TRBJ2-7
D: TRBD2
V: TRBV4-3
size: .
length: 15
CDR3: CASSQRLAANYEQYF
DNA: TGCGCCAGCAGCCAGAGACTAGCGGCTAACTACGAGCAGTACTTC

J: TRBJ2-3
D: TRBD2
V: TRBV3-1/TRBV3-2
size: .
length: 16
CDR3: CASSPGTRETRDTQYF
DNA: TGTGCCAGCAGCCCCGGGACTAGGGAGACCAGAGATACGCAGTATTTT

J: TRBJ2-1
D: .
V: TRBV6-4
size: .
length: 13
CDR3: CASSDSIGGRQFF
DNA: TGTGCCAGCAGTGACTCGATCGGGGGACGGCAGTTCTTC

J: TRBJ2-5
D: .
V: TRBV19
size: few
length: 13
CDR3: CASSGSLAETQYF
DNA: TGTGCCAGTAGTGGCTCGCTAGCCGAGACCCAGTACTTC

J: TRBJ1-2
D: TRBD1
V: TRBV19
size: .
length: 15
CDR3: CASTPGQGYNYGYTF
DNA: TGTGCCAGTACTCCGGGACAGGGATACAACTATGGCTACACCTTC

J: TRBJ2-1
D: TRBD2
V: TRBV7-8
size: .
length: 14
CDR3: CASSLEAGDNEQFF
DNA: TGTGCCAGCAGCTTAGAGGCGGGGGATAATGAGCAGTTCTTC

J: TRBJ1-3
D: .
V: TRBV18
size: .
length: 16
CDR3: CASSTVITNSGNTIYF
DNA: TGTGCCAGCTCAACAGTAATCACCAACTCTGGAAACACCATATATTTT

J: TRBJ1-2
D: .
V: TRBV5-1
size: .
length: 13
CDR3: CASSLEVGYGYTF
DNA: TGCGCCAGCAGCTTGGAAGTCGGCTATGGCTACACCTTC

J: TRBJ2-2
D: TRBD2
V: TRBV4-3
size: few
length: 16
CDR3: CASSQESGGRPGELFF
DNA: TGCGCCAGCAGCCAAGAAAGCGGGGGGCGGCCCGGGGAGCTGTTTTTT

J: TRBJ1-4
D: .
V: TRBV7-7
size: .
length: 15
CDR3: CASSLARSTNEKLFF
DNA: TGTGCCAGCAGCTTAGCGAGGTCAACTAATGAAAAACTGTTTTTT

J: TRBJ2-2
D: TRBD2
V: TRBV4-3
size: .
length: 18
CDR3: CASSRTVSGRPNTGELFF
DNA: TGCGCCAGCAGCCGGACTGTTAGCGGGAGGCCCAACACCGGGGAGCTGTTTTTT

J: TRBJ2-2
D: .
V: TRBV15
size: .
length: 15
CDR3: CATSSGQKYTGELFF
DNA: TGTGCCACCAGCTCCGGACAGAAATACACCGGGGAGCTGTTTTTT

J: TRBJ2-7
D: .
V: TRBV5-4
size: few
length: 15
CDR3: CASSLKGGYSYEQYF
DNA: TGTGCCAGCAGCTTGAAGGGGGGGTACTCCTACGAGCAGTACTTC

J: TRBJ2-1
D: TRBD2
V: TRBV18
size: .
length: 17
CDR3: CASSPLSRGGSNNEQFF
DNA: TGTGCCAGCTCACCACTTTCGCGGGGGGGGTCGAATAATGAGCAGTTCTTC

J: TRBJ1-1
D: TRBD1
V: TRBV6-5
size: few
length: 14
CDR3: CASRLTGTNTEAFF
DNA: TGTGCCAGCAGGCTGACAGGGACAAACACTGAAGCTTTCTTT

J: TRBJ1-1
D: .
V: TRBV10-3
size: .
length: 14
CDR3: CAISDRRRDTEAFF
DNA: TGTGCCATCAGTGACCGGAGGAGGGACACTGAAGCTTTCTTT

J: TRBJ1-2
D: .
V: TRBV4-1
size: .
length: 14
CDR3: CASSQGTRNYGYTF
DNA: TGCGCCAGCAGCCAAGGGACAAGGAACTATGGCTACACCTTC

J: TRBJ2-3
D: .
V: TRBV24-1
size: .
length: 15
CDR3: CATSDSRKGLDTQYF
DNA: TGTGCCACCAGTGATTCCCGTAAGGGGTTAGATACGCAGTATTTT

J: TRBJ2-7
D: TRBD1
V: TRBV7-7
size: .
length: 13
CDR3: CASSLGRGYEQYF
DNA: TGTGCCAGCAGCTTGGGCAGGGGGTACGAGCAGTACTTC

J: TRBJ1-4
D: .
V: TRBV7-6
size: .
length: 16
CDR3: CASSLKPPYLGEKLFF
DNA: TGTGCCAGCAGCTTAAAACCACCGTACCTAGGAGAAAAACTGTTTTTT

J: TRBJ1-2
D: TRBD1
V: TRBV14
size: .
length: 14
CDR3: CASSVPGTGDGYTF
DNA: TGTGCCAGCAGCGTCCCCGGGACAGGGGACGGCTACACCTTC

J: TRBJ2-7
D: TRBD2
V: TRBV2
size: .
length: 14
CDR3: CASSDGLAGYEQYF
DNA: TGTGCCAGCAGTGATGGACTAGCGGGCTACGAGCAGTACTTC

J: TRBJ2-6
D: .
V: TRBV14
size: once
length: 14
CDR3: CASSPSSGANVLTF
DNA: TGTGCCAGCAGCCCGAGCTCTGGGGCCAACGTCCTGACTTTC